This T cell receptor (beta chain) was profiled in a study of T-cell reconstitution after alpha-beta-depleted transplantation in children. TCRbeta library construction was performed incorporating unique molecular identifiers. TCRdb reanalysed the PCR reads using MiXCR and keeps one entry per CDR3 protein. The sample yields a few hundred thousand distinct CDR3 sequences, around 8.9% seen once. This clonotype was counted a few times. The CDR3 spans 15 residues. V gave up 1 base and J gave up 7 bases; unmatched junction bases: 6. CDR1 and CDR2 (germline): SGHTA, FQGNSA. This TCR came from a human donor who donated a stem cell graft to a child with SCID. V is TRBV7-2 and J is TRBJ2-1; 8 bases are a match to TRBD2. Specimen: PBMCs from the stem cell graft donor, collected from the stem cell graft. The CDR3 sequence is CASSLVAGTNNEQFF. The CDR3 nucleotides read TGTGCCAGCAGCTTAGTAGCGGGGACCAATAATGAGCAGTTCTTC.